Following are 5 T cell receptor beta chains from one sample sequenced in a study of T cell repertoires in cytomegalovirus infection. TCRdb reanalysed the reads using MiXCR and keeps one entry per CDR3 protein. The sample lists hundreds of thousands of distinct CDR3 sequences, roughly a quarter occurring once. The sample consisted of CD8+ T cells from PBMCs. The receptors originated from a human donor in good health (CMV status not recorded). Some clones in this sample may be carry-over from other donors' samples.

This clonotype was seen a few times. The chain uses TRBV27 and TRBJ2-3; TRBD2 is a possible D gene (5 bases). The V and J ends lost 3 bases and 0 bases respectively, with 13 bases between them. The CDR3 totals 16 residues. Germline lookup yields CDR1 MNHEY and CDR2 SMNVEV (reference sequence). The CDR3 DNA follows: TGTGCCAGCAGTTTCGGCGGGCACCTTAGCACAGATACGCAGTATTTT. This gives the protein CASSFGGHLSTDTQYF.

This chain joins TRBV6-1 and TRBJ1-6, with D maybe TRBD1 (5 bases). The V end was cut by 5 bases, the J end by 10 bases, with 21 bases between. The V gene's germline CDR1 is MNHNS and CDR2 SASEGT. CDR3 size: 16 residues. The CDR3 DNA is TGTGCCAGCAGTCCCCTCGGACATACACGACGGTCACCCCTCCACTTT. Translation gives CASSPLGHTRRSPLHF.

This clonotype was counted many times. A junction boundary mismatches the germline segment, possibly from a read error. The chain has TRBV4-3 and TRBJ2-1; 8 positions match TRBD2. The germline V gene encodes CDR1 LGHNA and CDR2 YSLEER. The CDR3 contains 14 residues. The CDR3 loop is CASSPGTGGNEQFF. CDR3 sequence (DNA): TGTGCCAGCAGCCCTGGGACGGGGGGGAATGAGCAGTTCTTC.

The V call is TRBV20-1, the J call TRBJ1-6, with 11 bases fitting TRBD1. The V gene's germline CDR1 is DFQATT and CDR2 SNEGSKA (reference sequence). CDR3 length equals 16 residues. The V and J ends lost 0 bases and 7 bases, in that order; junction bases with no gene match: 5. The CDR3 coding sequence is TGCAGTGCTAGAGACCGGGACAGGGGGAGAAATTCACCCCTCCACTTT. Translating gives CSARDRDRGRNSPLHF.

This chain joins TRBV28 and TRBJ2-7, with TRBD2 identical over 14 bases. Germline loops: CDR1 MDHEN, CDR2 SYDVKM. The V segment lost 5 bases and the J segment 2 bases; nucleotides outside the gene matches: 2. CDR3 length equals 15 residues. CDR3 coding DNA: TGTGCCAGCAGTCTGGGACTAGCGGGGGCCTACGAGCAGTACGTC. It specifies CASSLGLAGAYEQYV.